This T cell receptor beta chain was recorded in a study of T cell responses to AZD1222 COVID-19 vaccine. The study's findings and limits: Only after the peak T cell response were repertoires sampled. It should be noted that donors were predominantly white British and more often female, and clonal diversity was possibly underestimated.

Trimming took off 0 bases at V and 1 base at J, with 5 bases between the two ends. Germline V gene sequence: CDR1 SGHDT, CDR2 YYEEEE. The CDR3 is 14 amino acids. Turning to this clone: No antigen is known for it.

Here immunoSEQ multiplex PCR was the method, and the copy in TCRdb shows in-frame clones only, minus some. The sample lists over 45,000 clones; 80% to 90% were seen once. The sample consisted of peripheral blood, taken on day 0 of AZD1222 vaccination. The V call is TRBV5-6, the J call TRBJ2-4, with unresolved D. The receptor comes from an adult in good health. The CDR3 loop is CASSLETAKNIQYF. DNA of the CDR3: TGTGCCAGCAGCTTGGAAACGGCCAAAAACATTCAGTACTTC. The variable domain in full, completed from reference TRBV5-6 and TRBJ2-4, reads DAGVTQSPTHLIKTRGQQVTLRCSPKSGHDTVSWYQQALGQGPQFIFQYYEEEERQRGNFPDRFSGHQFPNYSSELNVNALLLGDSALYLCASSLETAKNIQYFGAGTRLSVL.